The 21 T cell receptor beta chains reported below all come from one sample, sequenced in a study of OX40 agonist ivuxolimab in advanced cancers. TCRdb's table, derived via immunoSEQ multiplex PCR, lists solely in-frame clones and lacks some. The sample has 55,000 to 70,000 clones, around 81% seen once. The sample was CD4+ or CD8+ T cells sorted from blood, taken in a trial of the OX40 agonist ivuxolimab. Receptor source: an adult with an advanced solid tumor such as melanoma, head and neck, liver or kidney cancer.

V is TRBV18 and J is TRBJ1-5; no definite D call. Germline V gene sequence: CDR1 KGHSH, CDR2 LQKENI. CDR3 size: 15 residues. V dropped 5 bases and J dropped 2 bases, with 13 bases sitting between them. The CDR3 nucleotides read TGTGCCAGCTCAGGAAACCCCGGTGGCAATCAGCCCCAGCATTTT. This encodes CASSGNPGGNQPQHF.

The V and J genes are TRBV15 and TRBJ1-2, with TRBD1 identical over 7 bases. Trimming removed 1 base from V and 3 bases from J; junction bases left unmatched: 5. This CDR3 is built from 15 residues. Per the germline V gene, CDR1 is LNHNV and CDR2 is YYDKDF (reference sequence). The CDR3 nucleotides are TGTGCCACCAGCAGAGGACAGGGTCTAGACTATGGCTACACCTTC. Its protein product is CATSRGQGLDYGYTF.

This clone came up a few times. The genes are TRBV4-2 and TRBJ2-3; 7 bases agree with TRBD2. Per germline, CDR1 LGHNA and CDR2 YNFKEQ. V was pared by 4 bases and J by 6 bases, with 7 bases of the junction left unmatched. The CDR3 is 14 amino acids. This CDR3 reads CASSPRRGGDTQYF. The CDR3 region has the DNA TGTGCCAGCAGCCCAAGGCGGGGAGGGGATACGCAGTATTTT.

The J gene is TRBJ2-3, the V gene TRBV11-2, with a weak D call TRBD1 (5 bases). This CDR3 spans 14 amino acids. Trimming removed 0 bases from V and 4 bases from J, with 8 bases in between. Germline V gives CDR1 SGHAT, CDR2 FQNNGV. The CDR3 coding sequence is TGTGCCAGCAGCTTAGACCTGGGGCCAGATACGCAGTATTTT. This encodes CASSLDLGPDTQYF.

The chain uses TRBV19 and TRBJ2-1; the D gene is possibly TRBD1 (6 bases). Trimming pared 8 bases from V and 9 bases from J, leaving 14 bases between. Germline CDR1 is LNHDA and CDR2 is SQIVND (reference sequence). The CDR3 contains 12 residues. CDR3 loop: CASGKQGGEQFF. In nucleotides, the CDR3 is TGTGCCAGTGGTAAACAGGGCGGTGAGCAGTTCTTC.

This sequence joins TRBV6-5 and TRBJ1-5, with TRBD1 matching over 8 bases. CDR1 and CDR2 (germline): MNHEY, SVGAGI. This CDR3 spans 16 amino acids. V shed 1 base and J 4 bases; nucleotides not matched to a gene: 6. This CDR3 reads CASSYLGQGLNQPQHF. CDR3 bases: TGTGCCAGCAGTTACTTAGGACAGGGACTAAATCAGCCCCAGCATTTT.

The chain employs TRBV29-1 and TRBJ1-1, with 11 positions matching TRBD1. After removal of 3 bases from V and 0 bases from J, the junction contained 3 bases not matched to a gene. The CDR3 has 15 residues. The germline gives CDR1 SQVTM, CDR2 ANQGSEA. This CDR3 is CSVDGTGGLNTEAFF. CDR3 in DNA: TGCAGCGTTGATGGGACAGGGGGGTTGAACACTGAAGCTTTCTTT.

The gene calls are TRBV30 and TRBJ2-1, with 14 bases identical to TRBD2. CDR1 is GTSNPN, CDR2 SVGIG, per germline (reference sequence). This CDR3 spans 13 amino acids. V trimming: 5 bases; J trimming: 10 bases; junction bases outside the gene matches: 4. The CDR3 sequence is CAWQRTSGREQFF. The CDR3 DNA follows: TGTGCCTGGCAAAGGACTAGCGGGAGGGAGCAGTTCTTC.

The chain recombines TRBV30 with TRBJ2-4, with 8 bases fitting TRBD2. V lost 7 bases to trimming and J lost 1 base; unmatched junction nucleotides: 3. The length of the CDR3 is 13 residues. Germline V gene sequence: CDR1 GTSNPN, CDR2 SVGIG (reference sequence). CDR3 coding DNA: TGTGCCTTAGCGGGAACGGCCAAAAACATTCAGTACTTC. It is translated as CALAGTAKNIQYF. Full variable domain (missing parts from reference TRBV30 and TRBJ2-4): SQTIHQWPATLVQPVGSPLSLECTVEGTSNPNLYWYRQAAGRGLQLLFYSVGIGQISSEVPQNLSASRPQDRQFILSSKKLLLSDSGFYLCALAGTAKNIQYFGAGTRLSVL.

The chain carries TRBV2 and TRBJ2-5; D gene uncertain. TRBJ2-7 matches the DNA end more closely, so the J call is doubtful. Germline V gene data show CDR1 as SNHLY and CDR2 as FYNNEI. This CDR3 has 12 amino acids. The CDR3 spells CAGAISPYEQYF. The DNA of the CDR3 is TGTGCCGGAGCTATATCCCCCTACGAGCAGTACTTC.

The V and J genes are TRBV11-3 and TRBJ1-1; 8 nucleotides agree with TRBD1. V lost 1 base to trimming and J lost 6 bases; unmatched junction nucleotides: 4. The CDR3 consists of 14 residues. Per the germline V gene, CDR1 is SGHNT and CDR2 is YENEEA. CDR3 region: CASSLGGQAPEAFF. In nucleotides, the CDR3 is TGTGCCAGCAGCTTAGGGGGACAGGCCCCTGAAGCTTTCTTT.

This chain joins TRBV19 and TRBJ2-1; 14 bases are a match to TRBD2. Per the germline V gene, CDR1 is LNHDA and CDR2 is SQIVND (reference sequence). V lost 5 bases and J lost 2; bases outside the gene matches: 11. The CDR3 length is 19 residues. CDR3 nucleotide sequence: TGTGCCAGTAGTCCGCTGGGACTAGCGGGAGAAAGAACCTACAATGAGCAGTTCTTC. Its translation: CASSPLGLAGERTYNEQFF.

The rearrangement joins TRBV29-1 to TRBJ2-1; D possibly corresponds to TRBD2 (6 bases). The CDR3 extends over 10 amino acids. Trimming took 7 bases from V and 10 from J, leaving 11 bases between them. The V gene's germline CDR1 is SQVTM and CDR2 ANQGSEA. The CDR3: CSGFSGEQFF. CDR3 DNA: TGCAGCGGATTCAGCGGGGAGCAGTTCTTC.

The J gene is TRBJ2-2, the V gene TRBV11-2; a weak D match, TRBD2 (6 bases). The CDR3 runs 15 residues. V was trimmed by 3 bases and J by 4 bases, leaving 12 bases between them. Germline CDR1 reads SGHAT; CDR2 reads FQNNGV. The CDR3 coding sequence is TGTGCCAGCAGCTTCTCAGGGCGGGGCACCGGGGAGCTGTTTTTT. The encoded protein is CASSFSGRGTGELFF.

V gene TRBV11-1 combines with J gene TRBJ2-7; 8 bases map to TRBD2. Germline CDR1 and CDR2: SGHAT and FQDESV (reference sequence). This CDR3 is 13 amino acids long. V lost 5 bases to trimming and J lost 6 bases; unmatched junction nucleotides: 6. In DNA, the CDR3 is TGTGCCAGCAGCCGCGGGACTAGTAGCGAGCAGTACTTC. Its protein is CASSRGTSSEQYF.

The chain links TRBV27 to TRBJ2-5; D is uncertain. The CDR3 loop spans 14 amino acids. With 5 bases removed from V and 0 bases from J, the gap between germline ends came to 10 bases. The germline V gene has CDR1 MNHEY and CDR2 SMNVEV (reference sequence). The CDR3 region has the DNA TGTGCCAGCAGTCCCTACCGAAACCAAGAGACCCAGTACTTC. Its translation is CASSPYRNQETQYF.

The chain recombines TRBV2 with TRBJ2-3; 8 bases map to TRBD2. This CDR3 region has 14 residues. CDR1 is SNHLY and CDR2 is FYNNEI in the germline V gene. The ends lost 8 bases at V and 2 bases at J; junction bases unmatched: 6. The CDR3 nucleotides are TGTGCCAGCCTTCGGGAGGGCTTCACAGATACGCAGTATTTT. Protein product: CASLREGFTDTQYF. The variable domain in full, with the rest retrieved from reference TRBV2 and TRBJ2-3, is EPEVTQTPSHQVTQMGQEVILRCVPISNHLYFYWYRQILGQKVEFLVSFYNNEISEKSEIFDDQFSVERPDGSNFTLKIRSTKLEDSAMYFCASLREGFTDTQYFGPGTRLTVL.

The rearrangement joins TRBV7-9 to TRBJ1-1; D perhaps matches TRBD1 (5 bases). Looked up from germline, CDR1 is SEHNR and CDR2 is FQNEAQ (reference sequence). V shed 0 bases and J shed 7 bases, with 12 bases lying between them. This CDR3 has 14 residues. CDR3 sequence reads: CASSLAGRGDEAFF. The CDR3 bases are TGTGCCAGCAGCTTAGCTGGAAGGGGAGATGAAGCTTTCTTT.

This clone was counted once. In nucleotides, the CDR3 is TGTGCCAGCAGCCCTCGCTTAAGGCCCGATCCTGGAAACACCATATATTTT. This translates into CASSPRLRPDPGNTIYF. The rearrangement links TRBV7-8 to TRBJ1-3; D is unresolved. Trimming removed 5 bases at V and 2 bases at J, with 19 bases between. The CDR3 loop spans 17 amino acids. Germline V CDR1 and CDR2: SGHVS, FQNEAQ.

This clone was seen only once. The chain is built from TRBV5-6 and TRBJ2-5, with no clear D. Trimming removed 4 bases from V and 5 bases from J, with 6 bases in between. The germline CDR1 and CDR2 sequences are SGHDT and YYEEEE. The CDR3 loop spans 11 amino acids. The CDR3 DNA reads TGTGCCAGCAGCCGGCATGAGACCCAGTACTTC. Amino acid sequence: CASSRHETQYF. The full variable domain, its missing parts supplied by reference TRBV5-6 and TRBJ2-5, is DAGVTQSPTHLIKTRGQQVTLRCSPKSGHDTVSWYQQALGQGPQFIFQYYEEEERQRGNFPDRFSGHQFPNYSSELNVNALLLGDSALYLCASSRHETQYFGPGTRLLVL.

This rearrangement joins TRBV6-1 to TRBJ2-7; no definite D call. The CDR3 spans 14 residues. CDR1 is MNHNS, CDR2 SASEGT, per germline. V was shortened by 0 bases and J by 2 bases, with 8 bases between the two germline ends. CDR3 DNA sequence: TGTGCCAGCAGTGAAGCTCACAGAACCTACGAGCAGTACTTC. Translated: CASSEAHRTYEQYF.